The clone carrying this TCR beta chain was observed once. The germline CDR1 and CDR2 sequences are MDHEN and SYDVKM. V lost 2 bases to trimming and J lost 7 bases, with 17 bases between them. This CDR3 has 16 amino acids. Original handling: The assay estimated nucleated cells by amplifying reference gene primers. Profiling relied on immunoSEQ multiplex PCR, and the TCRdb table lists in-frame clones only, not all of them. V, J and clone size were drawn from that table, and D and trimming were deduced from the DNA. The repertoire holds roughly 300,000 clones, with 92% as singletons. This sample is drawn from a study of blood T cell repertoires in COVID-19. Study summary: The United States, Italy and Spain were the sources of the acute and convalescent COVID-19 samples.

Cohort allocation depended upon clinical history that participants reported. Recovered Cohort 3 donors showed two negative PCRs, clearance, or symptom resolution. The sample was PBMCs or T cells enriched from blood (not recorded which). The chain carries TRBV28 and TRBJ2-2, with D perhaps matching TRBD1 (6 bases). The TCR was taken from a woman in her 30s who had recovered from COVID-19. The CDR3 spells CASSLPGTGSIGELFF. The DNA for the CDR3 is TGTGCCAGCAGTTTACCTGGCACAGGGAGTATCGGGGAGCTGTTTTTT.